These 10 T cell receptor beta chains came from one sample sequenced in a study of CD4 and CD8 cells across lung adenocarcinoma regions. MiXCR, run by TCRdb on the PCR reads, gives a single entry per CDR3 protein. The sample lists around 4,000 distinct CDR3 sequences; approximately 57% were seen once. Specimen: CD4+ T cells from the margin of a lung tumor. Receptors originate from a female donor with lung adenocarcinoma. The CD4 and CD8 labels of this study may be unreliable.

Comments on this clonotype: Since the CDR3 does not end with the conserved phenylalanine or tryptophan, this likely comes from a read error. The chain links TRBV6-1 to TRBJ2-1, with TRBD1 identical over 11 bases. The tail of the sequence fits TRBJ2-7 better, so the J call may be wrong. The CDR3 length is 14 residues. The germline gives CDR1 MNHNS, CDR2 SASEGT. CDR3 region: CASRVGQGAYEQYL. The CDR3 DNA sequence: TGTGCCAGCAGAGTGGGACAGGGGGCCTACGAGCAGTACTTA.

The rearrangement uses TRBV4-1 and TRBJ2-3, with 8 nucleotides matching TRBD2. J was trimmed by 2 bases and V by 0 bases; bases with no gene match: 7. Germline CDR1 MGHRA, CDR2 YSYEKL. The CDR3 runs 17 residues. CDR3: CASSQDWASGPTDTQYF. CDR3 DNA sequence: TGCGCCAGCAGCCAAGATTGGGCTAGCGGGCCCACAGATACGCAGTATTTT.

Note on this clonotype: A junction boundary mismatches the germline segment, possibly from a read error. The rearrangement links TRBV6-8 to TRBJ2-3; 7 bases fit TRBD1. Germline V CDR1 and CDR2: MNHGY, SAAAGT. This CDR3 is built from 16 residues. CDR3 in DNA: TGTGCCAGCAGGGGGCTAGGGGGCCGTGACAAAGATACGCAGTATTTC. Translating gives CASRGLGGRDKDTQYF.

CDR3 coding DNA: TGTGCCAGCAGTGACTGGACTAGCGGGAGCAATGAGCAGTACTTC. Amino acids: CASSDWTSGSNEQYF. The chain has TRBV6-4 and TRBJ2-1, with TRBD2 matching 13 bases. The J call may not be correct, given that the DNA end is closer to TRBJ2-7. Germline assignment: CDR1 MRHNA and CDR2 SNTAGT. The CDR3 consists of 15 residues.

The V call is TRBV12-3 or TRBV12-4, the J call TRBJ2-3; the match to TRBD1 covers 7 bases. The DNA end lines up better with TRBJ2-1; the J call may be wrong. CDR3 length: 16 residues. CDR3 nucleotide sequence: TGTGCCAGCAGTTACCGACAGGGTGGCTCCTACAATGAGCAGTTCTTC. It encodes CASSYRQGGSYNEQFF.

Points on this clonotype: The junction shows a germline mismatch at one end, possibly a read error. V usage is TRBV6-1 and J usage is TRBJ2-5, with D perhaps matching TRBD2 (5 bases). This CDR3 region has 16 residues. CDR1 and CDR2 from the germline V gene are MNHNS and SASEGT. The CDR3 sequence is CASTGFGGLDQETQYF. As DNA, the CDR3 is TGTGCCAGCACGGGGTTCGGAGGCCTTGACCAAGAGACGCAGTACTTC.

The chain recombines TRBV27 with TRBJ2-3; the D is unclear. This CDR3 spans 15 amino acids. The V and J ends lost 6 bases and 0 bases respectively, with 13 bases between them. Germline values: CDR1 MNHEY, CDR2 SMNVEV (reference sequence). The CDR3 DNA reads TGTGCCAGCAGGAGGCGGCAGGCTAGCACAGATACGCAGTATTTT. Amino acid sequence: CASRRRQASTDTQYF.

This clonotype occurred a few times. V is TRBV6-1 and J is TRBJ1-5, with D possibly TRBD1 on 5 matching bases. This CDR3 is 14 amino acids long. Trimming cost V 7 bases and J 2 bases, with 12 bases left between them. Per the germline V gene, CDR1 is MNHNS and CDR2 is SASEGT. The CDR3 DNA reads as TGTGCCAGCACCCTCCCGGGGGGCAATCAGCCCCAGCATTTT. As protein: CASTLPGGNQPQHF.

V gene TRBV10-3 combines with J gene TRBJ2-2, with unresolved D. Germline V gives CDR1 ENHRY, CDR2 SYGVKD. The CDR3 is 11 residues long. This CDR3 reads CDTIRSGELFF. The CDR3 region has the DNA TGTGACACTATTAGGTCCGGGGAGCTGTTTTTT.

On this clonotype itself: At one end, the junction sequence differs from germline, possibly due to a read error. This chain uses TRBV6-5 with TRBJ2-4; D is possibly TRBD1 or TRBD2 (5 bases each). The CDR3 is 15 amino acids. Germline V gene lookup returns CDR1 MNHEY and CDR2 SVGAGI. DNA of the CDR3: TGTGGCAGCGTTTCGGGGCTGTGCGCCAAAAACATGCAGTACTTC. Amino acids: CGSVSGLCAKNMQYF.